This is a list of T cell receptor beta chains from one sample in a study of blood T cells in healthy people across ages. In TCRdb, the 5' RACE reads were re-called with MiXCR into one record per CDR3 protein. The repertoire consists of about 500,000 distinct CDR3 sequences, with 24% occurring once and the leading ten covering around 10%. Separately, the same data were catalogued under a study of T cells of mothers and their children.

Material: blood. Receptors originate from a boy younger than 18 in good health. Each CDR3 is given with its conserved first and last residue. The order of the fields is V gene, D gene, CDR3 protein. D genes are given only for firm matches.

TRBV7-9	TRBD2	CASSATLGTRVNEQFF
TRBV2	.	CASIGDWDSYEQYF
TRBV7-9	.	CASSQRDMSDEQYF
TRBV3-1	.	CASSQGGIGGYTF
TRBV7-3	.	CASSSRSLPTEFSGNTIYF
TRBV20-1	.	CSARNTFYGYTF
TRBV6-6	.	CAHTLGPHNSPLHF
TRBV6-4	TRBD1	CASSDGTGGTDTQYF
TRBV6-2/TRBV6-3	.	CASRSSLSSYNEQFF
TRBV6-2/TRBV6-3	TRBD1	CASSLTGQPNYEQYF
TRBV4-1	.	CASSQVIRGRQETRYF
TRBV2	TRBD2	CASSEMGLAGVTDTQYF
TRBV11-2	.	CASSAQGHTDTQYF
TRBV27	TRBD2	CASSLNPGLAGYETGELFF
TRBV24-1	.	CATSKSGGDYEQYF